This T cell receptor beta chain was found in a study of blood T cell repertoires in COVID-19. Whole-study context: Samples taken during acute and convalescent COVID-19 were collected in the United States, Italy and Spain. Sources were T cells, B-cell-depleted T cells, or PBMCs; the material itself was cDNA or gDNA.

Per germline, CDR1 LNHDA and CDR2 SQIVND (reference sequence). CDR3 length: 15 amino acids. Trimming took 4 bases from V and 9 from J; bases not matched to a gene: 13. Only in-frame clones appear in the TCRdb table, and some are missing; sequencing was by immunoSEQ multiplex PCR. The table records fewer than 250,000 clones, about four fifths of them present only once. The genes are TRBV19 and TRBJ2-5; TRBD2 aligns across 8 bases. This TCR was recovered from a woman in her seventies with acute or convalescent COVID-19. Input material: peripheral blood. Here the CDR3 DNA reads TGTGCCAGTAGTACTGGACTAGCCACATACAATCCCCAGTACTTC. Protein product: CASSTGLATYNPQYF.